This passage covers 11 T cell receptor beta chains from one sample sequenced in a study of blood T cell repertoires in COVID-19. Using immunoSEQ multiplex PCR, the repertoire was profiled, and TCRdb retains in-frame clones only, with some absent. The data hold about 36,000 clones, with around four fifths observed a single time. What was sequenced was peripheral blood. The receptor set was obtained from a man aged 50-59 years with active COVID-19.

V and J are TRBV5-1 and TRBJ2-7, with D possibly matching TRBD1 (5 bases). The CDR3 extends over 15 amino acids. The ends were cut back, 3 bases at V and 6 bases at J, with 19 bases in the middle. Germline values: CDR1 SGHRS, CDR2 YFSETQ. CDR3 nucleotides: TGCGCCAGCAGCTCGGACCAGGGAACAACGGGCGAGCAGTACTTC. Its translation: CASSSDQGTTGEQYF.

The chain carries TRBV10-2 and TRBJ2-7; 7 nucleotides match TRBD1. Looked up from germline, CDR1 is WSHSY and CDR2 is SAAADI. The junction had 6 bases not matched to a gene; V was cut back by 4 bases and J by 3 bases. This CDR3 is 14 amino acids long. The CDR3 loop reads CASSGTGSYYEQYF. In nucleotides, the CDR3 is TGCGCCAGCAGTGGGACAGGATCGTACTACGAGCAGTACTTC.

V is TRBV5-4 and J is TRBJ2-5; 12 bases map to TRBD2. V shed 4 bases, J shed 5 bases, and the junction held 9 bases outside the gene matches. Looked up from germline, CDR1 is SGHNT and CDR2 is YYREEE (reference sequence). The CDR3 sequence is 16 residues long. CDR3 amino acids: CASSAWTSGEGETQYF. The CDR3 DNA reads TGTGCCAGCAGCGCTTGGACTAGCGGGGAAGGGGAGACCCAGTACTTC.

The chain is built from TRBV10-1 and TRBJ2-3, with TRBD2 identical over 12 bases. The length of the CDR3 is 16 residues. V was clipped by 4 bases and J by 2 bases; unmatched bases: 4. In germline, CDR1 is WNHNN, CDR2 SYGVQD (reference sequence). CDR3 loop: CASSVLAGGPTDTQYF. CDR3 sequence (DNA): TGCGCCAGCAGTGTTCTAGCGGGGGGGCCCACAGATACGCAGTATTTT.

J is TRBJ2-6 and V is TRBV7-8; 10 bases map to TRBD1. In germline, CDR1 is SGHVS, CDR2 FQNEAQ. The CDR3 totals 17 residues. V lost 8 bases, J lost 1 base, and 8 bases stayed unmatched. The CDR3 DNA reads TGTGCCAGCGCCCCGACAGGGGGCGCTTCTGGGGCCAACGTCCTGACTTTC. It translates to CASAPTGGASGANVLTF.

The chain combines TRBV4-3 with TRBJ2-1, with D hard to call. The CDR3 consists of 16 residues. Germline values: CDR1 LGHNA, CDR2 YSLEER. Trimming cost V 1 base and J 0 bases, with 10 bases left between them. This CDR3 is CASSQVTQPSYNEQFF. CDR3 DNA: TGCGCCAGCAGCCAAGTTACACAGCCCTCCTACAATGAGCAGTTCTTC.

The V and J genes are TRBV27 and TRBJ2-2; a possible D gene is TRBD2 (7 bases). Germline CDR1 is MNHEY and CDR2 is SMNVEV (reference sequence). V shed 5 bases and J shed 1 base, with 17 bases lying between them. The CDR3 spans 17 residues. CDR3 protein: CASSPLPRGGNTGELFF. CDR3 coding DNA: TGTGCCAGCAGTCCCCTCCCGAGGGGGGGGAACACCGGGGAGCTGTTTTTT.

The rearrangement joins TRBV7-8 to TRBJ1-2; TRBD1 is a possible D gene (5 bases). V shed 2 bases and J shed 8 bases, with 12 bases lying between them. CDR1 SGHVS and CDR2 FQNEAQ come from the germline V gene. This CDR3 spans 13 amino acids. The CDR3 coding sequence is TGTGCCAGCAGCTTAACAGGCGTGTGGGGCTACACCTTC. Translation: CASSLTGVWGYTF.

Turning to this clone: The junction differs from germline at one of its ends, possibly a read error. CDR3 residues: CAGSLTGFDYGYTF. The CDR3 nucleotides read TGCGCCGGCAGCTTGACGGGGTTTGACTATGGCTACACCTTC. V gene TRBV5-1 combines with J gene TRBJ1-2; D unresolved. CDR1 is SGHRS and CDR2 is YFSETQ in the germline V gene. The CDR3 loop spans 14 amino acids.

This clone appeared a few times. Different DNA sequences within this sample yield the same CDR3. CDR3 sequence reads: CASSQDWGTGGANGYTF. The CDR3 nucleotides are TGCGCCAGCAGCCAAGATTGGGGGACAGGGGGCGCAAACGGCTACACCTTC. This chain uses TRBV4-1 with TRBJ1-2, with 12 bases aligning to TRBD1. CDR3 size: 17 residues. Looked up from germline, CDR1 is MGHRA and CDR2 is YSYEKL. Trimming took 0 bases from V and 8 from J; bases not matched to a gene: 10.

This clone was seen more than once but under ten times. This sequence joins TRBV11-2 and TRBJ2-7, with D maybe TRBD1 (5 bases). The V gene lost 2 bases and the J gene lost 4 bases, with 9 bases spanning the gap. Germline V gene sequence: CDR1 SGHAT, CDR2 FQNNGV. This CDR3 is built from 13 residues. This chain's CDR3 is CASSLNQGYEQYF. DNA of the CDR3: TGTGCCAGCAGCTTAAATCAGGGTTACGAGCAGTACTTC.